The 15 T cell receptor beta chains reported below all come from one sample, sequenced in a study of cytomegalovirus exposure and HLA in healthy donors. The PCR ran on 60 Vbeta and 13 Jbeta primers. Sequenced by immunoSEQ multiplex PCR; TCRdb stores in-frame clones only, minus some. The top ten clones hold 0.35% to 0.5% of a sample with about 200,000 clones, about 76% of them seen once. Sequenced material: PBMCs. These receptors came from a male donor in good health and CMV-seropositive.

V and J are TRBV9 and TRBJ2-5; D is ambiguous. Germline V gene data show CDR1 as SGDLS and CDR2 as YYNGEE. The V end lost 0 bases, the J end lost 7 bases, and 19 bases lay between the germline ends. CDR3 length equals 16 residues. CDR3 sequence reads: CASSVDAAVSVGTQYF. DNA of the CDR3: TGTGCCAGCAGCGTAGATGCGGCGGTGTCGGTCGGGACCCAGTACTTC.

This chain links TRBV4-1 with TRBJ2-5; 13 nucleotides match TRBD2. The CDR3 is 17 amino acids. J was trimmed by 4 bases and V by 4 bases; bases with no gene match: 9. Germline lookup yields CDR1 MGHRA and CDR2 YSYEKL. The CDR3 DNA reads TGCGCCAGCAGCCGACAAACTAGCGGGGGGGCCGGAGAGACCCAGTACTTC. It translates to CASSRQTSGGAGETQYF.

The chain has TRBV5-5 and TRBJ1-5, with D hard to call. The V and J ends lost 4 bases and 0 bases respectively, with 11 bases between them. The length of the CDR3 is 15 residues. Looked up from germline, CDR1 is SGHKS and CDR2 is YYEKEE (reference sequence). The CDR3 region has the DNA TGTGCCAGCAGCCAGATTGCCATTAGCAATCAGCCCCAGCATTTT. Translated, it gives CASSQIAISNQPQHF.

The V and J genes are TRBV4-3 and TRBJ1-2, with TRBD1 matching 7 bases. Germline V gene data show CDR1 as LGHNA and CDR2 as YSLEER. The CDR3 is 15 amino acids. The V and J ends lost 0 bases and 8 bases, in that order; junction bases with no gene match: 9. The CDR3 DNA reads TGCGCCAGCAGCCAAGATTACAGGGGTAGTACGGGCTACACCTTC. It encodes CASSQDYRGSTGYTF.

The table lists this clone with a few counts. The CDR3 is CASSQYGTADQPQHF. DNA of the CDR3: TGTGCCAGCAGCCAATATGGGACAGCCGATCAGCCCCAGCATTTT. This chain joins TRBV16 and TRBJ1-5; 7 bases map to TRBD1. V lost 1 base, J lost 5 bases, and 5 bases stayed unmatched. This CDR3 comprises 15 residues. Per germline, CDR1 KGHSY and CDR2 FQNENV.

The table lists this clone with a few counts. The rearrangement links TRBV30 to TRBJ1-1; D is possibly TRBD1 (5 bases). The CDR3 is 13 amino acids. Germline assignment: CDR1 GTSNPN and CDR2 SVGIG (reference sequence). Trimming shortened V by 2 bases and J by 6 bases, and 13 bases separated the two germline ends. CDR3 residues: CAWSWGREAEAFF. The DNA for the CDR3 is TGTGCCTGGAGTTGGGGCAGGGAGGCTGAAGCTTTCTTT.

CDR3 in amino acids: CASSRQGNYGYTF. DNA of the CDR3: TGTGCCAGCAGCAGACAGGGGAACTATGGCTACACCTTC. The rearrangement joins TRBV6-5 to TRBJ1-2; 8 nucleotides line up with TRBD1. V shed 6 bases and J 2 bases; nucleotides not matched to a gene: 2. This CDR3 spans 13 amino acids. The germline gives CDR1 MNHEY, CDR2 SVGAGI.

V and J are TRBV7-7 and TRBJ2-5; tentatively, D is TRBD2 (7 bases). The CDR3 runs 15 residues. Germline CDR1 reads SSHAT; CDR2 reads FNYEAQ (reference sequence). The ends were cut back, 3 bases at V and 5 bases at J, with 16 bases in the middle. CDR3 DNA sequence: TGTGCCAGCAGCTTGGGGGGGCAGGATTGGGAGACCCAGTACTTC. Translation: CASSLGGQDWETQYF.

This clone is a singleton in its sample. The chain combines TRBV11-2 with TRBJ1-5; D is perhaps TRBD1 (5 bases). Deletions cut 1 base from V and 1 base from J, with 8 bases between. This CDR3 region has 15 residues. CDR1 and CDR2 from the germline V gene are SGHAT and FQNNGV. The CDR3: CASSLGTQSNQPQHF. CDR3 DNA: TGTGCCAGCAGCTTAGGGACACAAAGCAATCAGCCCCAGCATTTT.

Concerning this clone itself: Other DNA sequences from this sample encode an identical CDR3 as well. The chain has TRBV18 and TRBJ1-1; D gene unclear. V dropped 2 bases and J dropped 1 base, with 5 bases sitting between them. This CDR3 has 13 amino acids. Germline V gives CDR1 KGHSH, CDR2 LQKENI. The CDR3 nucleotides are TGTGCCAGCTCACCATCAGGGAACACTGAAGCTTTCTTT. It encodes CASSPSGNTEAFF.

The chain uses TRBV2 and TRBJ1-1; a possible D gene is TRBD1 (6 bases). V was shortened by 7 bases and J by 3 bases, with 21 bases between the two germline ends. This CDR3 region has 16 residues. Germline V gene lookup returns CDR1 SNHLY and CDR2 FYNNEI. The CDR3 spells CASIQQGDVYYTEAFF. CDR3 sequence (DNA): TGTGCCAGCATTCAACAGGGAGATGTTTACTACACTGAAGCTTTCTTT.

The chain uses TRBV7-6 and TRBJ1-4; D gene uncertain. With 2 bases removed from V and 0 bases from J, the gap between germline ends came to 7 bases. This CDR3 contains 15 residues. Per germline, CDR1 SGHVS and CDR2 FNYEAQ. The CDR3 bases are TGTGCCAGCAGCTTACTAGGTTCAACTAATGAAAAACTGTTTTTT. Encoded protein: CASSLLGSTNEKLFF. Full variable domain (outside the CDR3, taken from reference TRBV7-6 and TRBJ1-4): GAGVSQSPRYKVTKRGQDVALRCDPISGHVSLYWYRQALGQGPEFLTYFNYEAQQDKSGLPNDRFSAERPEGSISTLTIQRTEQRDSAMYRCASSLLGSTNEKLFFGSGTQLSVL.

The genes are TRBV4-1 and TRBJ1-1; perhaps TRBD1 as D (6 bases). The CDR3 is made up of 14 amino acids. Per germline, CDR1 MGHRA and CDR2 YSYEKL. Trimming stripped 4 bases from V and 1 base from J, with 10 bases between. The CDR3 sequence is CASSPGHGNTEAFF. Here the CDR3 DNA reads TGCGCCAGCAGCCCGGGACACGGGAACACTGAAGCTTTCTTT.

This clone was recorded a few times. The chain is built from TRBV6-5 and TRBJ1-1; D gene ambiguous. Looked up from germline, CDR1 is MNHEY and CDR2 is SVGAGI. There are 12 residues in the CDR3. V lost 5 bases to trimming and J lost 7 bases, with 11 bases between them. The CDR3 DNA follows: TGTGCCAGCAGTAGAGACACCTTTGAAGCTTTCTTT. Its protein is CASSRDTFEAFF.

V and J are TRBV14 and TRBJ2-5, with 7 nucleotides matching TRBD1. The CDR3 is made up of 13 amino acids. In germline, CDR1 is SGHDN, CDR2 FVKESK. V trimming: 6 bases; J trimming: 4 bases; junction bases outside the gene matches: 5. CDR3 nucleotides: TGTGCCAGCAGTCGAGGACAGGTAGAGACCCAGTACTTC. Its protein product is CASSRGQVETQYF.